The 14 T cell receptor beta chains below were found in one sample sequenced in a study of blood T cell repertoires in COVID-19. Profiled with immunoSEQ multiplex PCR; TCRdb holds only in-frame clones, not every one. The table includes tens of thousands of clones, 65% to 90% detected once. The material sequenced was peripheral blood. The receptor source for this set is a man aged 80 or over with active or convalescent COVID-19.

The gene calls are TRBV6-5 and TRBJ2-1, with 10 bases matching TRBD2. CDR1 and CDR2 from the germline V gene are MNHEY and SVGAGI. V gave up 5 bases and J gave up 9 bases; unmatched junction bases: 7. This CDR3 is 14 amino acids long. The CDR3 here is CASSRSGTSVEQFF. Written as DNA, the CDR3 is TGTGCCAGCAGTCGTTCCGGGACTAGCGTTGAGCAGTTCTTC.

About this clone itself: Sequence at one end of the junction differs from germline and may be a read error. The J gene is TRBJ2-2, the V gene TRBV7-6; TRBD1 agrees at 9 bases. Germline CDR1 and CDR2: SGHVS and FNYEAQ. This CDR3 contains 22 residues. CDR3 amino acids: CASSLKHPGPGTGTSEHRGAVF. CDR3 DNA: TGTGCCAGCAGCCTCAAACATCCGGGTCCCGGGACAGGGACCTCTGAACACCGGGGAGCTGTTTTT.

The V gene is TRBV28, the J gene TRBJ2-6, with D tentatively TRBD2 (6 bases). The V end was cut by 5 bases, the J end by 0 bases, with 17 bases between. The CDR3 covers 18 residues. Germline-derived CDR1 and CDR2 are MDHEN and SYDVKM. CDR3 residues: CASSLFLSGSSGANVLTF. CDR3 sequence (DNA): TGTGCCAGCAGTCTCTTTTTATCCGGGAGCTCTGGGGCCAACGTCCTGACTTTC.

The chain links TRBV5-4 to TRBJ2-3; D remains ambiguous. CDR3 length: 15 residues. The V gene lost 0 bases and the J gene lost 0 bases, with 8 bases spanning the gap. Germline V gene data show CDR1 as SGHNT and CDR2 as YYREEE (reference sequence). The CDR3 spells CASSLDPASTDTQYF. CDR3 coding DNA: TGTGCCAGCAGCTTGGATCCAGCGAGCACAGATACGCAGTATTTT.

This clone appeared once. The rearrangement uses TRBV7-9 and TRBJ1-6, with 7 bases lining up with TRBD1. The CDR3 extends over 14 amino acids. Germline V gene sequence: CDR1 SEHNR, CDR2 FQNEAQ (reference sequence). The V gene end was trimmed by 4 bases and the J gene end by 7 bases; junction bases not matched to a gene: 4. The CDR3, as DNA: TGTGCCAGCAGCTGGGACAGCTACAATTCACCCCTCCACTTT. Translation gives CASSWDSYNSPLHF.

The rearrangement links TRBV19 to TRBJ1-1; TRBD1 matches 7 bases. V shed 7 bases and J 3 bases; nucleotides not matched to a gene: 11. Germline loops: CDR1 LNHDA, CDR2 SQIVND (reference sequence). CDR3 length: 15 amino acids. CDR3 DNA: TGTGCCAGTACCACAACCCCCACAGGGGACACTGAAGCTTTCTTT. This sequence encodes CASTTTPTGDTEAFF.

J is TRBJ2-5 and V is TRBV19; 10 bases are shared with TRBD2. The V and J ends lost 3 bases and 5 bases, in that order; junction bases with no gene match: 15. Germline V gene data show CDR1 as LNHDA and CDR2 as SQIVND (reference sequence). The CDR3 totals 18 residues. The CDR3 DNA reads as TGTGCCAGTAGTATTTTCTCTAGCGGGAGTCGGCCCGGGGAGACCCAGTACTTC. It translates to CASSIFSSGSRPGETQYF.

The gene calls are TRBV18 and TRBJ2-7; 7 positions agree with TRBD1. There are 14 residues in the CDR3. With 2 bases clipped from V and 3 bases from J, the junction kept 4 bases outside the gene matches. The germline V gene has CDR1 KGHSH and CDR2 LQKENI. As DNA, the CDR3 is TGTGCCAGCTCACCAATCGGGACAGTCTACGAGCAGTACTTC. Its protein is CASSPIGTVYEQYF.

This clone was observed a handful of times. This chain joins TRBV7-9 and TRBJ1-2; TRBD1 matches 7 bases. Germline assignment: CDR1 SEHNR and CDR2 FQNEAQ (reference sequence). The V segment lost 1 base and the J segment 6 bases; nucleotides outside the gene matches: 11. The CDR3 length is 16 residues. As DNA, the CDR3 is TGTGCCAGCAGCTTAGTGGGAAAGAGGGGGCTACATGGCTACACCTTC. Amino acids: CASSLVGKRGLHGYTF.

This sequence joins TRBV3-1 (or the pseudogene TRBV3-2) and TRBJ2-7; 8 positions match TRBD2. V gave up 2 bases and J gave up 3 bases; unmatched junction bases: 9. The CDR3 covers 16 residues. Germline loops: CDR1 LGHDT, CDR2 YNNKEL (reference sequence). CDR3 sequence reads: CASSQFGGGSVYEQYF. The CDR3 nucleotides read TGTGCCAGCAGCCAATTCGGCGGGGGGAGTGTCTACGAGCAGTACTTC.

This clone appeared once. As DNA, the CDR3 is TGTGCCAGCAGGGTGCTAGCGGGAGGTAGGAATGAGCAGTTCTTC. Protein sequence: CASRVLAGGRNEQFF. The chain has TRBV28 and TRBJ2-1; 11 bases are shared with TRBD2. This CDR3 spans 15 amino acids. With 6 bases clipped from V and 7 bases from J, the junction kept 8 bases outside the gene matches. Germline V gene lookup returns CDR1 MDHEN and CDR2 SYDVKM. Full variable domain (rest looked up from reference TRBV28 and TRBJ2-1): DVKVTQSSRYLVKRTGEKVFLECVQDMDHENMFWYRQDPGLGLRLIYFSYDVKMKEKGDIPEGYSVSREKKERFSLILESASTNQTSMYLCASRVLAGGRNEQFFGPGTRLTVL.

This clone was observed a handful of times. The chain recombines TRBV9 with TRBJ1-1, with D perhaps matching TRBD1 (5 bases). The CDR3 has 16 amino acids. Trimming left V 3 bases short and J 5 bases short, with 20 bases between. Germline CDR1 and CDR2: SGDLS and YYNGEE. The CDR3 reads CASSAGGGLGRTEAFF. The DNA of the CDR3 is TGTGCCAGCAGCGCTGGGGGGGGTTTAGGGCGGACTGAAGCTTTCTTT.

The chain has TRBV5-4 and TRBJ1-6; 7 bases fit TRBD1. The J segment lost 9 bases and the V segment lost 4 bases, leaving 7 bases of the junction unmatched. The CDR3 loop spans 14 amino acids. Germline loops: CDR1 SGHNT, CDR2 YYREEE (reference sequence). The CDR3 reads CASSMRQGSSPLHF. The DNA of the CDR3 is TGTGCCAGCAGCATGAGACAGGGCAGTTCACCCCTCCACTTT.

The rearrangement links TRBV10-3 to TRBJ1-1, with 9 bases lining up with TRBD1. V shed 4 bases and J 6 bases; nucleotides not matched to a gene: 6. The CDR3 spans 14 residues. Germline V gene lookup returns CDR1 ENHRY and CDR2 SYGVKD. The CDR3 region has the DNA TGTGCCATCAGTGGGACAGGGGACTCGGCTGAAGCTTTCTTT. Residues: CAISGTGDSAEAFF.